A selection of T cell receptor beta chains follows, all from one sample in a study of T cell changes during pregnancy in multiple sclerosis. Sequencing used immunoSEQ multiplex PCR; TCRdb keeps in-frame clones, though not all of them. The sample lists 45,000 to 70,000 clones; about 90% were seen once. Sequenced material: CD4+ T cells from peripheral blood mononuclear cells, taken in the second trimester of pregnancy. The receptor source for this set is a female donor with multiple sclerosis, enrolled in a pregnancy study. Each CDR3 is given with its conserved first and last residue. Each record gives: J gene, clone size, V gene, D gene, CDR3 protein, CDR3 DNA. A D gene is named only where the DNA matches it firmly. Only some rows state a clone size, as once, few, many or a class for expanded clones.

>TRBJ2-5|NA|TRBV19|TRBD2
CASSGPGLAFRETQYF
TGTGCCAGTAGTGGTCCGGGACTAGCTTTTCGAGAGACCCAGTACTTC
>TRBJ2-1|NA|TRBV7-2|NA
CASSSQTGFSSYNEQFF
TGTGCCAGCAGCTCTCAGACAGGTTTTAGCTCCTACAATGAGCAGTTCTTC
>TRBJ1-2|NA|TRBV30|NA
CAWSVRGTTGSGGYTF
TGTGCCTGGAGTGTCAGGGGAACTACAGGGAGCGGTGGCTACACCTTC
>TRBJ2-3|once|TRBV30|TRBD1
CAWSPYRRTGTGLADTQYF
TGTGCCTGGAGTCCCTACCGACGTACCGGGACAGGGCTTGCAGATACGCAGTATTTT
>TRBJ2-2|NA|TRBV18|NA
CASSPPTALNGELFF
TGTGCCAGCTCACCACCTACAGCATTGAACGGGGAGCTGTTTTTT
>TRBJ2-2|NA|TRBV18|NA
CASSPQGHTGELFF
TGTGCCAGCTCACCGCAGGGGCACACCGGGGAGCTGTTTTTT
>TRBJ2-4|once|TRBV9|NA
CASSGGNIQYF
TGTGCCAGCAGCGGAGGAAACATTCAGTACTTC
>TRBJ2-1|NA|TRBV5-1|NA
CASRGMDGGSYNEQFF
TGCGCCAGCAGGGGTATGGACGGAGGATCCTACAATGAGCAGTTCTTC
>TRBJ2-2|NA|TRBV7-9|TRBD1
CASSLTGQAGELFF
TGTGCCAGCAGCCTAACCGGACAGGCCGGGGAGCTGTTTTTT
>TRBJ1-6|NA|TRBV11-1|NA
CASSLAPGQNSPLHF
TGTGCCAGCAGCTTAGCTCCGGGACAAAATTCACCCCTCCACTTT
>TRBJ1-1|NA|TRBV11-2|NA
CASSSQLNGGPAFF
TGTGCCAGCAGCTCCCAACTCAACGGGGGGCCGGCTTTCTTT
>TRBJ2-1|NA|TRBV9|TRBD2
CASSVGGTNNEQFF
TGTGCCAGCAGCGTGGGGGGGACTAACAATGAGCAGTTCTTC
>TRBJ1-2|NA|TRBV5-4|NA
CASSLALGQGLYGYTF
TGTGCCAGCAGCTTGGCCCTAGGGCAGGGCCTCTATGGCTACACCTTC
>TRBJ2-3|NA|TRBV9|NA
CASSGPVGPGADTQYF
TGTGCCAGCAGCGGCCCCGTGGGGCCGGGGGCAGATACGCAGTATTTT